The clone carrying this T cell receptor beta chain was found a few times. No antigen is known for it. Germline V gene lookup returns CDR1 SGDLS and CDR2 YYNGEE. V dropped 3 bases and J dropped 3 bases, with 9 bases sitting between them. The CDR3 length is 13 residues. This sample stems from a study of cytomegalovirus exposure and HLA in healthy donors. Findings of the study overall: A classifier reportedly called cytomegalovirus status with high sensitivity and specificity. Most CMV-associated TCR beta chains were later found to appear HLA-restricted. In a later analysis, TCR beta V- and J-gene trimming was associated with a missense DCLRE1C variant. The study flagged approximately 180 TCR beta chains as cytomegalovirus-associated.

PCR involved 60 Vbeta and 13 Jbeta primers. Profiled with immunoSEQ multiplex PCR; TCRdb holds only in-frame clones, not every one. This table has 100,000 to 150,000 clones, 65% to 75% appearing once. The TCR was taken from a man between 35 and 55 years old in good health and CMV-seropositive. V is TRBV9 and J is TRBJ2-5; D is perhaps TRBD2 (6 bases). The material sequenced was PBMCs. This chain's CDR3 is CASSARLEETQYF. In DNA form, the CDR3 reads TGTGCCAGCAGCGCGAGACTAGAAGAGACCCAGTACTTC.